What follows are 10 T cell receptor beta chains derived from one specimen sequenced in a study of human T cells and chemical hapten exposure. Time point specified: pre-sensitization, week 0. Treatment noted: therapeutic diphenylcyclopropenone sensitization with weekly scalp DPC. One entry per CDR3 protein, called by TCRdb with MiXCR from the RACE reads. Found here are some 330,000 distinct CDR3 sequences, 5.5% of them singletons; the top ten hold less than 9%. The sample was whole blood, taken in connection with sensitization to the hapten diphenylcyclopropenone (DPC). The receptors were sampled from a woman between 18 and 29 years old with alopecia areata. Some clones in this sample may be carry-over from other donors' samples.

This clonotype was seen at least ten times. The V gene is TRBV25-1, the J gene TRBJ1-5; D call uncertain. Trimming cost V 2 bases and J 2 bases, with 10 bases left between them. The CDR3 extends over 15 amino acids. Per germline, CDR1 MGHDK and CDR2 SYGVNS. DNA of the CDR3: TGTGCCAGCAGTGAAGGAGGGTTGGGCAATCAGCCCCAGCATTTT. It codes for CASSEGGLGNQPQHF.

Points on this clonotype: Just one base apart from a much larger clone, this may be a read error. This chain uses TRBV4-3 with TRBJ1-3; no clear D gene. The ends were cut back, 1 base at V and 2 bases at J, with 12 bases in the middle. This CDR3 has 16 amino acids. In germline, CDR1 is LGHNA, CDR2 YSLEER. The CDR3 DNA sequence: TGCGCCAGCAGCCAAGTGAAGACCTTTGCTGGAAACACCATATATTTT. Encoded protein: CASSQVKTFAGNTIYF.

This clonotype was seen many times. The chain uses TRBV28 and TRBJ1-3; no clear D gene. The V end lost 7 bases, the J end lost 4 bases, and 14 bases lay between the germline ends. The CDR3 runs to 14 residues. The V gene's germline CDR1 is MDHEN and CDR2 SYDVKM. CDR3 loop: CASIPPISGNTIYF. In nucleotides, the CDR3 is TGTGCCAGCATTCCCCCCATCTCCGGAAACACCATATATTTT. The entire variable domain, with the rest obtained from reference TRBV28 and TRBJ1-3, is as follows: DVKVTQSSRYLVKRTGEKVFLECVQDMDHENMFWYRQDPGLGLRLIYFSYDVKMKEKGDIPEGYSVSREKKERFSLILESASTNQTSMYLCASIPPISGNTIYFGEGSWLTVV.

The chain uses TRBV3-1 and TRBJ1-5; no clear D. Germline-derived CDR1 and CDR2 are LGHDT and YNNKEL (reference sequence). The CDR3 sequence is 12 residues long. Trimming removed 1 base at V and 6 bases at J, with 4 bases between. The CDR3 protein is CASSQGPQPQHF. The CDR3 nucleotides read TGTGCCAGCAGCCAAGGTCCTCAGCCCCAGCATTTT. The variable domain in full, completed from reference TRBV3-1 and TRBJ1-5, reads DTAVSQTPKYLVTQMGNDKSIKCEQNLGHDTMYWYKQDSKKFLKIMFSYNNKELIINETVPNRFSPKSPDKAHLNLHINSLELGDSAVYFCASSQGPQPQHFGDGTRLSIL.

This clonotype was counted many times. The chain uses TRBV18 and TRBJ1-2; 8 positions agree with TRBD1. V lost 0 bases to trimming and J lost 4 bases; unmatched junction nucleotides: 1. The CDR3 sequence is 14 residues long. Germline assignment: CDR1 KGHSH and CDR2 LQKENI. The CDR3 DNA follows: TGTGCCAGCTCACCACCGGACAGGGCCTATGGCTACACCTTC. Translated, it gives CASSPPDRAYGYTF.

This clonotype was seen many times. The chain is built from TRBV20-1 and TRBJ1-1; 7 bases fit TRBD1. In germline, CDR1 is DFQATT, CDR2 SNEGSKA (reference sequence). J gave up 0 bases and V 2 bases, and 3 bases lay outside the gene matches. The CDR3 runs to 14 residues. CDR3 protein: CSARTGVLNTEAFF. CDR3 nucleotides: TGCAGTGCTAGAACAGGGGTTTTGAACACTGAAGCTTTCTTT.

This clonotype showed up just a few times. The rearrangement uses TRBV27 and TRBJ2-7, with a weak D call TRBD2 (6 bases). The CDR3 is made up of 14 amino acids. V was clipped by 2 bases and J by 0 bases, with 8 bases between them. The germline CDR1 and CDR2 sequences are MNHEY and SMNVEV (reference sequence). CDR3 nucleotides: TGTGCCAGCAGTTTAGGAGGGTTCTCCTACGAGCAGTACTTC. Translated, it gives CASSLGGFSYEQYF.

This clonotype was seen more than once but under ten times. The genes are TRBV10-3 and TRBJ2-3; TRBD1 is a possible D gene (7 bases). The CDR3 runs 15 residues. Germline-derived CDR1 and CDR2 are ENHRY and SYGVKD. With 10 bases removed from V and 2 bases from J, the gap between germline ends came to 19 bases. In DNA, the CDR3 is TGTGCCACCAGGGGGGCTAGCGTTTCCACAGATACGCAGTATTTT. Residues: CATRGASVSTDTQYF.

The chain employs TRBV20-1 and TRBJ2-6; 8 nucleotides agree with TRBD1. The germline V gene encodes CDR1 DFQATT and CDR2 SNEGSKA (reference sequence). The V gene end was trimmed by 4 bases and the J gene end by 4 bases; junction bases not matched to a gene: 9. This CDR3 region has 16 residues. The CDR3 loop reads CSAIGQGSAGANVLTF. The DNA of the CDR3 is TGCAGTGCTATCGGACAGGGTTCGGCCGGGGCCAACGTCCTGACTTTC.

The J gene is TRBJ2-7, the V gene TRBV28; 7 nucleotides line up with TRBD2. The CDR3 covers 12 residues. Germline trimming cut 3 bases from V and 6 bases from J; bases unmatched to any gene: 2. Germline V gene lookup returns CDR1 MDHEN and CDR2 SYDVKM. CDR3 sequence reads: CASSFRGGEQYF. The CDR3, as DNA: TGTGCCAGCAGTTTTCGCGGGGGCGAGCAGTACTTC.